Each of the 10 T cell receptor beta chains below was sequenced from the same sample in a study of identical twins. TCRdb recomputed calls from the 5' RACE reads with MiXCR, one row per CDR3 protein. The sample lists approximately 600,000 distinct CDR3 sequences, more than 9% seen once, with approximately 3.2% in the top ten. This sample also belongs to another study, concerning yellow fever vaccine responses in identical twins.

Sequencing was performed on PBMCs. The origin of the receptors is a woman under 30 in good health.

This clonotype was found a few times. This chain's CDR3 is CASSKGSLPSYNEQFF. CDR3 in DNA: TGTGCCAGCAGCAAAGGCAGCCTACCCTCCTACAATGAGCAGTTCTTC. V and J are TRBV7-2 and TRBJ2-1; D is undetermined. Germline values: CDR1 SGHTA, CDR2 FQGNSA. V lost 5 bases and J 0 bases, leaving 14 bases between the germline ends. CDR3 length: 16 amino acids.

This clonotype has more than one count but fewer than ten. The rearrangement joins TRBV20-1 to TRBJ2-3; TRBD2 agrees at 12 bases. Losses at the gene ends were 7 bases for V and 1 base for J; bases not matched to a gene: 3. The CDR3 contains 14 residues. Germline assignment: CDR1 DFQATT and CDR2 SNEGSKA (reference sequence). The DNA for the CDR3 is TGCAGTGTCGGACTAGCGGGGCGCACAGATACGCAGTATTTT. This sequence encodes CSVGLAGRTDTQYF.

The DNA of the CDR3 is TGTGCCAGCAGCGCCGACAGAACTAATGAAAAACTGTTTTTT. Protein product: CASSADRTNEKLFF. The rearrangement links TRBV7-6 to TRBJ1-4; D perhaps matches TRBD1 (5 bases). Trimming stripped 5 bases from V and 1 base from J, with 8 bases between. Germline assignment: CDR1 SGHVS and CDR2 FNYEAQ. CDR3 length equals 14 residues.

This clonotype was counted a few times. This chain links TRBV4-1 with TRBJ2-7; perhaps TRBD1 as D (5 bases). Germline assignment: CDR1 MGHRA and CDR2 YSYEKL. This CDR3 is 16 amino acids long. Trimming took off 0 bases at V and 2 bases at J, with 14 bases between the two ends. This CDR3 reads CASSQEGIGAPYEQYF. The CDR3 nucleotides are TGCGCCAGCAGCCAAGAAGGAATAGGGGCCCCCTACGAGCAGTACTTC.

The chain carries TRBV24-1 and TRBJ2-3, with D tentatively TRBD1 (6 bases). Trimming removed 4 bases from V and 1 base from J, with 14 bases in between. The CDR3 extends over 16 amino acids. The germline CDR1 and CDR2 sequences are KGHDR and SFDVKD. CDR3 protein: CATSEPQGTRTDTQYF. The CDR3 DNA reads TGTGCCACCAGTGAGCCTCAGGGGACCCGCACAGATACGCAGTATTTT.

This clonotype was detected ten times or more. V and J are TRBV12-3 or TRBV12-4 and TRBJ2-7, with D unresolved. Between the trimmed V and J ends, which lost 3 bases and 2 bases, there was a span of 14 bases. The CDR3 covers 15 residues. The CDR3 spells CASSFLGRNTYEQYF. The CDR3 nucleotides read TGTGCCAGCAGTTTCCTGGGCAGGAATACCTACGAGCAGTACTTC.

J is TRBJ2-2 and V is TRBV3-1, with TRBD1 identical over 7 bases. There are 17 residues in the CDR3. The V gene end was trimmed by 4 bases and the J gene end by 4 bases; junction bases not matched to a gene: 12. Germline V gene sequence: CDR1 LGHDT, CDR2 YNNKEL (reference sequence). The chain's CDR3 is CASSRLKGGVITGELFF. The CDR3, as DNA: TGTGCCAGCAGCCGCTTAAAAGGGGGCGTGATCACCGGGGAGCTGTTTTTT.

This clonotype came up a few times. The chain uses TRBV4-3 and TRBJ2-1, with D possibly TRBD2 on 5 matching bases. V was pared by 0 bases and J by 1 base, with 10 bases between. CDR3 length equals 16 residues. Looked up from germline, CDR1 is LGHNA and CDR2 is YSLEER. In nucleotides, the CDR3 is TGCGCCAGCAGCCAAGATCTTCGGGGTTCCTACAATGAGCAGTTCTTC. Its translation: CASSQDLRGSYNEQFF.

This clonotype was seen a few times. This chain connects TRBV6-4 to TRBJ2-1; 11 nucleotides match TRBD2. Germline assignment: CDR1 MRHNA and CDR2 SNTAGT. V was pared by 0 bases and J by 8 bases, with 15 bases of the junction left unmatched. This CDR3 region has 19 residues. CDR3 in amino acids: CASSDSRGTSGTPLDEQFF. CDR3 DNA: TGTGCCAGCAGTGACTCGAGGGGGACTAGCGGAACCCCTTTGGATGAGCAGTTCTTC.

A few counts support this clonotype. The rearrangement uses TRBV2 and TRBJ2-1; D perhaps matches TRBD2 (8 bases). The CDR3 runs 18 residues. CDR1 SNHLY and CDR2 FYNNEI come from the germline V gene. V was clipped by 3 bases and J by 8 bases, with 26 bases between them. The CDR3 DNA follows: TGTGCCAGCAGTGACAGGGGGAATAGCGGGACCCTCCAACATGAGCAGTTCTTC. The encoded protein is CASSDRGNSGTLQHEQFF.